This TCR beta chain was profiled in a study of blood T cell repertoires in COVID-19. Study in general: Sources were T cells, B-cell-depleted T cells, or PBMCs; the material itself was cDNA or gDNA.

Method: immunoSEQ multiplex PCR; TCRdb's copy keeps in-frame clones and lacks some. Of 100,000 to 150,000 clones listed, about nine tenths are singletons. Trimming cost V 2 bases and J 3 bases, with 3 bases left between them. The CDR3 extends over 12 amino acids. This TCR was sampled from a man aged 45 to 65 with active COVID-19. The chain links TRBV12-3 or TRBV12-4 to TRBJ2-3; D uncertain. Input material: peripheral blood. The CDR3 region has the DNA TGTGCCAGCAGTTTACAGACAGATACGCAGTATTTT. Translated, it gives CASSLQTDTQYF.